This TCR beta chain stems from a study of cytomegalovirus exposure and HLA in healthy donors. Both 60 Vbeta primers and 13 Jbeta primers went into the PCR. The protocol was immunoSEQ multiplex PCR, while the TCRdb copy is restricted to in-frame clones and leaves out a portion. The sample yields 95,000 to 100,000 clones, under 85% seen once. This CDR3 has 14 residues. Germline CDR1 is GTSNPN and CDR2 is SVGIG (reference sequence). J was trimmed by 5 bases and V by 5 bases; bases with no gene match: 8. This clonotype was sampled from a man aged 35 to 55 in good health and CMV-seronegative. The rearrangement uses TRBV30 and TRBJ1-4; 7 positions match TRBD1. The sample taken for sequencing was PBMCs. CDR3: CAWGPGTDNEKLFF. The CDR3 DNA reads TGTGCCTGGGGTCCCGGGACAGACAATGAAAAACTGTTTTTT.